This T cell receptor beta chain was sequenced in a study of OX40 agonist ivuxolimab in advanced cancers. At the level of the study: At doses from 0.01 to 10 mg/kg, patients were given intravenous ivuxolimab every 2 weeks. Three individuals attained partial responses, comprising one hepatocellular carcinoma case and two cutaneous melanoma cases. Regarding the study as a whole: Average numbers of expanded clones were greater in CD8+ T cells than in CD4+.

The table came from immunoSEQ multiplex PCR; TCRdb's copy has only in-frame clones and leaves some out. The profile shows over 80,000 clones, roughly 91% of them singletons. About this clone itself: Its antigen remains unidentified.

The ends were cut back, 3 bases at V and 5 bases at J, with 9 bases in the middle. This CDR3 is 13 amino acids long. Per the germline V gene, CDR1 is KGHSH and CDR2 is LQKENI. This sample comprised CD4+ or CD8+ T cells sorted from blood, obtained in a trial of the OX40 agonist ivuxolimab. The chain uses TRBV18 and TRBJ2-3, with D uncertain. The clonotype comes from an adult with an advanced solid tumor such as melanoma, head and neck, liver or kidney cancer. CDR3 loop: CASSPSRLDTQYF. The CDR3 DNA sequence: TGTGCCAGCTCACCTTCGAGGTTAGATACGCAGTATTTT. The whole variable domain, filled in from reference TRBV18 and TRBJ2-3, reads NAGVMQNPRHLVRRRGQEARLRCSPMKGHSHVYWYRQLPEEGLKFMVYLQKENIIDESGMPKERFSAEFPKEGPSILRIQQVVRGDSAAYFCASSPSRLDTQYFGPGTRLTVL.